This is a list of T cell receptor beta chains from one sample in a study of shared clonotypes between healthy human individuals. Repertoires were generated with immunoSEQ multiplex PCR, while TCRdb's copy carries only in-frame clones and drops some. Altogether some 1.5 million clones are present, 95% to 99% being singletons, with the ten largest covering about 0.45%. The source material was naive CD4+ T cells sorted from blood. These TCRs come from a man aged 30-40 years in good health. Both conserved end residues are part of each CDR3. The D gene is left open where the match is weak. The size field is filled for only some rows; it gives once, few, many or a size class.

j_gene | abundance | v_gene | d_gene | CDR3nt | CDR3aa
TRBJ1-4 | few | TRBV2 | - | TGTGCCAGCAGTGGTGGACTTAATGAAAAACTGTTTTTT | CASSGGLNEKLFF
TRBJ2-7 | - | TRBV25-1 | - | TGTGCCAGCAGCAATCGACTTCAATCTATCGAGCAGTACTTC | CASSNRLQSIEQYF
TRBJ2-2 | - | TRBV30 | TRBD2 | TGTGCCTGGAGTGTACTCCCACTAGCGGCGAACACCGGGGAGCTGTTTTTT | CAWSVLPLAANTGELFF
TRBJ2-1 | - | TRBV5-6 | TRBD2 | TGTGCCAGCAGCTATAGCGGGAGGGCCAGGGAGCAGTTCTTC | CASSYSGRAREQFF
TRBJ2-5 | once | TRBV9 | - | TGTGCCAGCAGCGTAAGCAGCCCCGAAGAGACCCAGTACTTC | CASSVSSPEETQYF
TRBJ1-2 | - | TRBV25-1 | - | TGTGCCAGCAGTGATGGAGGGTCGGCCTACACCTTC | CASSDGGSAYTF
TRBJ2-3 | - | TRBV7-2 | - | TGTGCCAGCAGATTTACAGATACGCAGTATTTT | CASRFTDTQYF
TRBJ1-2 | - | TRBV5-6 | - | TGTGCCAGCAGCTTGGACGGGACTTATGGCTACACCTTC | CASSLDGTYGYTF
TRBJ2-3 | once | TRBV7-2 | - | TGTGCCAGCAGCTTAGGTTCTTACCCAGATACGCAGTATTTT | CASSLGSYPDTQYF
TRBJ2-7 | - | TRBV5-8 | - | TGTGCCAGCAGCCCGGACACAACAACTTCCTACGAGCAGTACTTC | CASSPDTTTSYEQYF
TRBJ2-3 | - | TRBV5-8 | - | TGTGCCAGCAGAGGTAGCAGCCGCACAGATACGCAGTATTTT | CASRGSSRTDTQYF
TRBJ2-7 | - | TRBV2 | TRBD2 | TGTGCCAGCAGTGAAGGAGCGGAGACTAGCGGGAGTCACGGCAAGCAGTACTTC | CASSEGAETSGSHGKQYF
TRBJ1-1 | - | TRBV6-5 | - | TGTGCCAGCGGAACAGCAAAACAGGGCACTGAAGCTTTCTTT | CASGTAKQGTEAFF
TRBJ2-5 | - | TRBV18 | - | TGTGCCAGCTCACGCACGCGAGGAGAAGAGACCCAGTACTTC | CASSRTRGEETQYF
TRBJ1-5 | - | TRBV6-1 | TRBD1 | TGTGCCAGCAGTGGTACGTTGGGACAGGGGGCTAATCAGCCCCAGCATTTT | CASSGTLGQGANQPQHF
TRBJ2-7 | - | TRBV5-1 | TRBD2 | TGCGCCAGCAGCTCAGGACTAGCGGGATCCTACGAGCAGTACTTC | CASSSGLAGSYEQYF
TRBJ1-3 | - | TRBV9 | TRBD1 | TGTGCCAGCAGCGTAGGACAGGGGGTTGTCCACACCATATATTTT | CASSVGQGVVHTIYF
TRBJ2-7 | - | TRBV18 | - | TGTGCCAGCTCACCCGGGACGGATGTTAGCTACGAGCAGTACTTC | CASSPGTDVSYEQYF
TRBJ2-7 | once | TRBV6-6 | TRBD2 | TGTGCCAGCAGTTCGAGCGGGAGAGTCATAGGGCAGTACTTC | CASSSSGRVIGQYF
TRBJ2-2 | - | TRBV28 | - | TGTGCCAGCAGCCAACCGAACACCGGGGAGCTGTTTTTT | CASSQPNTGELFF
TRBJ2-2 | - | TRBV9 | TRBD1 | TGTGCCAGCAGCGAAGACAGGGGGCCCGGCGGGGAGCTGTTTTTT | CASSEDRGPGGELFF
TRBJ2-6 | - | TRBV28 | - | TGTGCCAGCAGCCTCAGTGGGGCCAACGTCCTGACTTTC | CASSLSGANVLTF
TRBJ2-1 | - | TRBV10-3 | TRBD2 | TGTGCCATCAGTGAGCCGGGACTAGCGGGAGGGCCGGGTAATGAGCAGTTCTTC | CAISEPGLAGGPGNEQFF
TRBJ2-3 | - | TRBV18 | - | TGTGCCAGCTCACCGGGGCCGGGGCCAGATACGCAGTATTTT | CASSPGPGPDTQYF
TRBJ1-2 | - | TRBV27 | - | TGTGCCAGCAGTGTACGACCGGGACACCCAGGGGGCTACACCTTC | CASSVRPGHPGGYTF
TRBJ2-1 | - | TRBV10-1 | TRBD2 | TGCGCCAGCAGTGATAGTGGGACTAGAGGATACAATGAGCAGTTCTTC | CASSDSGTRGYNEQFF
TRBJ2-5 | - | TRBV27 | - | TGTGCCAGCAGTTTATCGTCTTTGGGACAACAGTACTTC | CASSLSSLGQQYF
TRBJ1-5 | - | TRBV5-6 | - | TGTGCCAGCAGCTCCTCGACTGAGCTTAGCAATCAGCCCCAGCATTTT | CASSSSTELSNQPQHF